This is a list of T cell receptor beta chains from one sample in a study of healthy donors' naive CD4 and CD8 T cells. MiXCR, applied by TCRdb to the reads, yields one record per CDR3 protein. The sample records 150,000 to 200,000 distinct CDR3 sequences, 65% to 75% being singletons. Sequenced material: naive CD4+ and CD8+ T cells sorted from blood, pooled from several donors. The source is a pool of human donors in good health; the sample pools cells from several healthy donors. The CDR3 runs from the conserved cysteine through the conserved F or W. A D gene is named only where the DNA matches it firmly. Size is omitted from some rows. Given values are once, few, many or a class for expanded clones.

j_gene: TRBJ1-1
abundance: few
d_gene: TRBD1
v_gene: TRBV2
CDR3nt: TGTGCCAGCATTACCGGGACAGCAAACACTGAAGCTTTCTTT
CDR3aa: CASITGTANTEAFF

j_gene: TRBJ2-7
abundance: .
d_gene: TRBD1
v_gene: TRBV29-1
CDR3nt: TGCAGCGTTGAAGGGGGACAGGGTAGGGCAAACTACGAGCAGTACTTC
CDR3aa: CSVEGGQGRANYEQYF

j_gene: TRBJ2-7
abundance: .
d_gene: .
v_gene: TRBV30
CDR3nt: TGTGCCTGGGGGACGGAGCACGAGCAGTACTTC
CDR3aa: CAWGTEHEQYF

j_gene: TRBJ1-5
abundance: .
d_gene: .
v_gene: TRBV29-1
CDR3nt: TGCAGCGTGGCCCGGGGGCGCGGTCAGCCCCAGCATTTT
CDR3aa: CSVARGRGQPQHF

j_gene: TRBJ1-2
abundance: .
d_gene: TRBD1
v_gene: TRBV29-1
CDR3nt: TGCACCTTGTTGGATCCGGGACAGGGGAGCTATGGCTACACCTTC
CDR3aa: CTLLDPGQGSYGYTF

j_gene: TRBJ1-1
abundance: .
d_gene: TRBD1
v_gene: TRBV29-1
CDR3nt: TGCAGCGTTGAGGTTACAGGGGTAGGGAACACTGAAGCTTTCTTT
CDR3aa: CSVEVTGVGNTEAFF

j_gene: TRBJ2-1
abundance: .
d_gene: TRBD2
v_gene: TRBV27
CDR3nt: TGTGCCAGCAGTGGCCCGACAGGGGGCAGGACTAGCGGGAGAAGGAATGAGCAGTTCTTC
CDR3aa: CASSGPTGGRTSGRRNEQFF

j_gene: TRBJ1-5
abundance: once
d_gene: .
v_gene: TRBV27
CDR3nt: TGTGCCAGCAGTTTATCAGGAGAGGGTAATCAGCCCCAGCATTTT
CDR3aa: CASSLSGEGNQPQHF

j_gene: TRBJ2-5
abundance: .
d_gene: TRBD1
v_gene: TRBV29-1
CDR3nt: TGCAGCGCCAGTAGGACAGGGTCAGAGACCCAGTACTTC
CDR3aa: CSASRTGSETQYF

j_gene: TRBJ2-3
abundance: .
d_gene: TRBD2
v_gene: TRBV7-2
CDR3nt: TGTGCCAGCAGCTCGGGACTAGCGGGAGCCCTTAGCACAGATACGCAGTATTTT
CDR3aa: CASSSGLAGALSTDTQYF

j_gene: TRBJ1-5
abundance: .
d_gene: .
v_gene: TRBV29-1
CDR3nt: TGCAGCGTTGTCAGGGGACAACAGCCCCAGCATTTT
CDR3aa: CSVVRGQQPQHF

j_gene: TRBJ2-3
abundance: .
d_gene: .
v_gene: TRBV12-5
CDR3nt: TGTGCTAGTGGTTTGGTCCTGAGGACCTCCGATACGCAGTATTTT
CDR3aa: CASGLVLRTSDTQYF

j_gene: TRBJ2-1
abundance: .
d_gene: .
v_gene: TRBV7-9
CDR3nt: TGTGCCAGCAGCTTAGATAGCCCTGCTAGGGATATAATACATGAGCAGTTCTTC
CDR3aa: CASSLDSPARDIIHEQFF

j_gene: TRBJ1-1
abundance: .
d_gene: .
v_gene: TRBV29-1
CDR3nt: TGCAGCGTTGGAGCAGGAATGAACACTGAAGCTTTCTTT
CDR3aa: CSVGAGMNTEAFF

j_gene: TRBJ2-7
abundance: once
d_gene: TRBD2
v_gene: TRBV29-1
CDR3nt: TGCAGCGTTGAGGGACTAGCGGGAAGTTTGATGGACGAGCAGTACTTC
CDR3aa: CSVEGLAGSLMDEQYF

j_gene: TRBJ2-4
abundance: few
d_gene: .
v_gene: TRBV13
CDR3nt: TGTGCCAGCAGCTTAAGAGGGCTAAACATTCAGTACTTC
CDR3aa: CASSLRGLNIQYF